These 26 T cell receptor beta chains share one sample of origin, sequenced in a study of blood T cell repertoires in COVID-19. Some clones are missing from TCRdb's copy, which holds only in-frame ones; the method was immunoSEQ multiplex PCR. The sample holds some 260,000 clones, roughly 80% seen once. Sequenced material: peripheral blood. The source of these receptors is a woman older than 75 with active or convalescent COVID-19.

The V gene is TRBV18, the J gene TRBJ2-3, with 7 bases lining up with TRBD2. V lost 3 bases to trimming and J lost 2 bases; unmatched junction nucleotides: 5. Germline CDR1 KGHSH, CDR2 LQKENI. This CDR3 is built from 15 residues. In DNA form, the CDR3 reads TGTGCCAGCTCACCCAGGCTAGCGGCCACAGATACGCAGTATTTT. Translation: CASSPRLAATDTQYF.

The chain carries TRBV5-1 and TRBJ1-2, with D maybe TRBD1 (5 bases). The V end was cut by 2 bases, the J end by 8 bases, with 16 bases between. The V gene's germline CDR1 is SGHRS and CDR2 YFSETQ. This CDR3 contains 14 residues. In nucleotides, the CDR3 is TGCGCCAGCAGCTTTCCGGAAGGGCAGGGAGGCTACACCTTC. Amino acid sequence: CASSFPEGQGGYTF.

This clone was counted between two and nine times. The rearrangement uses TRBV24-1 and TRBJ2-7; a weak D match, TRBD1 (5 bases). V was cut by 5 bases and J by 5 bases, with 12 bases left in between. This CDR3 spans 13 amino acids. The germline gives CDR1 KGHDR, CDR2 SFDVKD. CDR3 in amino acids: CATSATGSDEQYF. The CDR3 region has the DNA TGTGCCACCAGTGCCACAGGATCGGACGAGCAGTACTTC.

The gene calls are TRBV19 and TRBJ1-5, with 7 bases that match TRBD1. V trimming: 8 bases; J trimming: 4 bases; junction bases outside the gene matches: 17. The CDR3 has 17 amino acids. Germline loops: CDR1 LNHDA, CDR2 SQIVND (reference sequence). The chain's CDR3 is CASQDRIESGSNQPQHF. CDR3 nucleotide sequence: TGTGCCAGTCAGGACAGGATCGAATCCGGATCGAATCAGCCCCAGCATTTT.

This chain connects TRBV13 to TRBJ2-7, with TRBD2 matching 7 bases. The CDR3 is 17 residues long. The V segment lost 5 bases and the J segment 7 bases; nucleotides outside the gene matches: 20. Germline V gene data show CDR1 as PRHDT and CDR2 as FYEKMQ (reference sequence). CDR3 nucleotides: TGTGCCAGCAGCCCCGGCTTGTGGGAGGGAACTACTACGGAGCAGTACTTC. Translation gives CASSPGLWEGTTTEQYF.

The CDR3 DNA sequence: TGTGCTAGTGGTTTGGTACTTCAGGGGCACGGGACCCAGTACTTC. Encoded protein: CASGLVLQGHGTQYF. The V gene is TRBV12-5, the J gene TRBJ2-5; tentative D call: TRBD1 (6 bases). CDR3 length: 15 amino acids. Germline CDR1 LGHNT, CDR2 FRNRAP. V was clipped by 0 bases and J by 7 bases, with 15 bases between them. The variable domain in full, completed from reference TRBV12-5 and TRBJ2-5, reads DARVTQTPRHKVTEMGQEVTMRCQPILGHNTVFWYRQTMMQGLELLAYFRNRAPLDDSGMPKDRFSAEMPDATLATLKIQPSEPRDSAVYFCASGLVLQGHGTQYFGPGTRLLVL.

This chain connects TRBV30 to TRBJ1-5; 9 bases agree with TRBD1. The CDR3 extends over 13 amino acids. V dropped 7 bases and J dropped 3; count of bases not matched to a gene: 4. Per the germline V gene, CDR1 is GTSNPN and CDR2 is SVGIG (reference sequence). Here the CDR3 DNA reads TGTGCCTCGGACAGGGGTTTCAATCAGCCCCAGCATTTT. It specifies CASDRGFNQPQHF.

This chain links TRBV29-1 with TRBJ1-4; D call uncertain. V was pared by 4 bases and J by 1 base, with 7 bases between. This CDR3 is 13 amino acids long. Germline loops: CDR1 SQVTM, CDR2 ANQGSEA. Written as DNA, the CDR3 is TGCAGCGTTGGGCCCCGAACTAATGAAAAACTGTTTTTT. As protein: CSVGPRTNEKLFF.

This chain links TRBV10-1 with TRBJ2-2; 7 bases fit TRBD1. The ends lost 3 bases at V and 6 bases at J; junction bases unmatched: 7. Germline V lookup: CDR1 WNHNN, CDR2 SYGVQD (reference sequence). The CDR3 is made up of 15 amino acids. CDR3 nucleotide sequence: TGCGCCAGCAGTGATAGAAGGCAGGGGGCCGGGGAGCTGTTTTTT. Amino acid sequence: CASSDRRQGAGELFF.

The genes are TRBV9 and TRBJ2-2; the match to TRBD1 covers 8 bases. In germline, CDR1 is SGDLS, CDR2 YYNGEE. After removal of 4 bases from V and 6 bases from J, the junction contained 5 bases not matched to a gene. The CDR3 length is 14 residues. The CDR3 DNA reads TGTGCCAGCAGCAACGGACAGGGAGCCGGGGAGCTGTTTTTT. This encodes CASSNGQGAGELFF.

This clone was picked up a small number of times. V gene TRBV9 combines with J gene TRBJ1-5; no clear D gene. The CDR3 covers 15 residues. Trimming left V 4 bases short and J 0 bases short, with 11 bases between. Germline values: CDR1 SGDLS, CDR2 YYNGEE. DNA for the CDR3: TGTGCCAGCAGCCCCGGAGTGATTAGCAATCAGCCCCAGCATTTT. Protein: CASSPGVISNQPQHF. Combining the CDR3 with reference TRBV9 and TRBJ1-5 gives the whole variable domain DSGVTQTPKHLITATGQRVTLRCSPRSGDLSVYWYQQSLDQGLQFLIQYYNGEERAKGNILERFSAQQFPDLHSELNLSSLELGDSALYFCASSPGVISNQPQHFGDGTRLSIL.

V gene TRBV3-1 (or the pseudogene TRBV3-2) combines with J gene TRBJ2-1, with TRBD1 matching over 7 bases. The CDR3 is 15 amino acids. V shed 4 bases, J shed 7 bases, and the junction held 10 bases outside the gene matches. Germline V CDR1 and CDR2: LGHDT, YNNKEL (reference sequence). The DNA for the CDR3 is TGTGCCAGCAGCCCACGGACAGGTATTCTAAATGAGCAGTTCTTC. It encodes CASSPRTGILNEQFF.

The rearrangement links TRBV4-1 to TRBJ2-2; TRBD2 is a possible D gene (5 bases). V was clipped by 0 bases and J by 6 bases, with 14 bases between them. Germline V gene lookup returns CDR1 MGHRA and CDR2 YSYEKL. The CDR3 covers 16 residues. The CDR3 loop is CASSQDRFGLSGELFF. In DNA, the CDR3 is TGCGCCAGCAGCCAAGATCGCTTTGGACTCTCCGGGGAGCTGTTTTTT.

The chain has TRBV6-5 and TRBJ1-2; 9 bases align to TRBD1. The CDR3 consists of 15 residues. The germline V gene encodes CDR1 MNHEY and CDR2 SVGAGI. The V gene end was trimmed by 6 bases and the J gene end by 2 bases; junction bases not matched to a gene: 7. The CDR3 sequence: CASRARTGVNYGYTF. CDR3 sequence (DNA): TGTGCCAGCAGGGCCCGGACAGGGGTAAACTATGGCTACACCTTC.

This chain uses TRBV6-6 with TRBJ2-6, with a weak D call TRBD1 (6 bases). The germline V and J ends were trimmed by 4 bases and 3 bases, with 10 bases remaining between them. The CDR3 loop spans 15 amino acids. CDR1 is MNHNY and CDR2 is SVGAGI in the germline V gene (reference sequence). CDR3 sequence reads: CASSLQGLGANVLTF. The CDR3 DNA sequence: TGTGCCAGCAGTTTACAGGGTCTTGGGGCCAACGTCCTGACTTTC.

The V call is TRBV28, the J call TRBJ1-2, with D perhaps matching TRBD1 (6 bases). CDR3 size: 12 residues. V lost 3 bases and J lost 8, with 10 bases in between. Germline CDR1 reads MDHEN; CDR2 reads SYDVKM. CDR3 amino acids: CASSFPGVGYTF. The DNA of the CDR3 is TGTGCCAGCAGTTTCCCAGGGGTCGGCTACACCTTC.

This clone was detected only a few times. CDR3 protein: CASSDAARRGAANEQFF. The CDR3 nucleotides are TGTGCCAGCAGCGACGCGGCTAGGCGGGGGGCGGCGAATGAGCAGTTCTTC. The chain has TRBV5-4 and TRBJ2-1; 8 nucleotides agree with TRBD2. The CDR3 runs to 17 residues. The V gene's germline CDR1 is SGHNT and CDR2 YYREEE (reference sequence). The ends lost 4 bases at V and 7 bases at J; junction bases unmatched: 16.

The gene calls are TRBV19 and TRBJ1-5; 7 bases map to TRBD1. The CDR3 has 14 amino acids. CDR1 LNHDA and CDR2 SQIVND come from the germline V gene (reference sequence). V dropped 7 bases and J dropped 1; count of bases not matched to a gene: 4. CDR3 sequence reads: CASNDRVSNQPQHF. The DNA for the CDR3 is TGTGCCAGTAATGACAGGGTAAGCAATCAGCCCCAGCATTTT.

The chain joins TRBV10-1 to TRBJ1-4; D is possibly TRBD1 (5 bases). From germline, CDR1 is WNHNN and CDR2 SYGVQD (reference sequence). The germline V and J ends were trimmed by 2 bases and 7 bases, with 11 bases remaining between them. The CDR3 has 14 residues. CDR3 loop: CASSEKGMGEKLFF. The CDR3, as DNA: TGCGCCAGCAGTGAGAAGGGGATGGGTGAAAAACTGTTTTTT.

The chain carries TRBV30 and TRBJ1-6, with 7 bases that match TRBD1. After removal of 7 bases from V and 10 bases from J, the junction contained 10 bases not matched to a gene. The CDR3 runs to 13 residues. Germline lookup yields CDR1 GTSNPN and CDR2 SVGIG (reference sequence). The CDR3 protein is CAFKTGSRSPLHF. In DNA, the CDR3 is TGTGCCTTCAAGACAGGGTCGAGATCACCCCTCCACTTT.

This chain uses TRBV5-1 with TRBJ1-4; TRBD1 agrees at 7 bases. CDR1 is SGHRS and CDR2 is YFSETQ in the germline V gene. CDR3 size: 13 residues. V shed 3 bases, J shed 8 bases, and the junction held 4 bases outside the gene matches. The CDR3: CASSSTGREKLFF. CDR3 coding DNA: TGCGCCAGCAGCTCGACAGGGCGGGAAAAACTGTTTTTT.

The chain links TRBV2 to TRBJ2-7, with D possibly matching TRBD1 (7 bases). Germline CDR1 SNHLY, CDR2 FYNNEI. The length of the CDR3 is 13 residues. The V end was cut by 8 bases, the J end by 0 bases, with 11 bases between. The chain's CDR3 is CASRQGGSYEQYF. DNA of the CDR3: TGTGCCAGCCGCCAGGGGGGCTCCTACGAGCAGTACTTC. Filled out from reference TRBV2 and TRBJ2-7, the complete variable domain reads EPEVTQTPSHQVTQMGQEVILRCVPISNHLYFYWYRQILGQKVEFLVSFYNNEISEKSEIFDDQFSVERPDGSNFTLKIRSTKLEDSAMYFCASRQGGSYEQYFGPGTRLTVT.

J is TRBJ1-1 and V is TRBV6-5; perhaps TRBD1 as D (6 bases). CDR3 length: 15 amino acids. The germline V gene encodes CDR1 MNHEY and CDR2 SVGAGI. Trimming removed 2 bases at V and 6 bases at J, with 16 bases between. In nucleotides, the CDR3 is TGTGCCAGCAGTTACGTCCCGGGGGCGGGAGCTGAAGCTTTCTTT. Translated, it gives CASSYVPGAGAEAFF.

The chain joins TRBV10-3 to TRBJ2-1; D might be TRBD2 (6 bases). The germline V gene has CDR1 ENHRY and CDR2 SYGVKD. The CDR3 is made up of 16 amino acids. V lost 4 bases and J lost 7, with 20 bases in between. CDR3 nucleotides: TGTGCCATCAGTGGTAGTTCGGCGGGAATTCGTAATGAGCAGTTCTTC. It specifies CAISGSSAGIRNEQFF.

This clone was seen only a few times. CDR3 in amino acids: CASSGRGQAYEQYF. As DNA, the CDR3 is TGTGCCAGTAGTGGCAGGGGGCAGGCCTACGAGCAGTACTTC. The chain carries TRBV19 and TRBJ2-7; 8 bases match TRBD1. Germline CDR1 reads LNHDA; CDR2 reads SQIVND (reference sequence). After removal of 5 bases from V and 2 bases from J, the junction contained 5 bases not matched to a gene. The length of the CDR3 is 14 residues.

The chain joins TRBV5-4 to TRBJ2-1, with D hard to call. The V gene's germline CDR1 is SGHNT and CDR2 YYREEE (reference sequence). V lost 0 bases and J lost 0, with 10 bases in between. The CDR3 is 16 amino acids. The CDR3 loop reads CASSLGSLNSYNEQFF. CDR3 nucleotides: TGTGCCAGCAGCTTGGGGAGTCTCAACTCCTACAATGAGCAGTTCTTC.